These 12 T cell receptor beta chains were all obtained from the same sample, sequenced in a study of early T cells in non-severe SARS-CoV-2 infection. MiXCR, run by TCRdb on the 5' RACE reads, gives a single entry per CDR3 protein. The sample yields 70,000 to 90,000 distinct CDR3 sequences, 15% seen once. Input material: whole blood. The receptors here all came from an adult who was a healthcare worker with PCR-confirmed SARS-CoV-2 infection or an uninfected control (not recorded which).

This clonotype has a count of ten or more. The CDR3 DNA follows: TGTGCCACCAGCACGGGGACTAACTATGGCTACACCTTC. This encodes CATSTGTNYGYTF. This chain connects TRBV15 to TRBJ1-2; D is uncertain. The ends were cut back, 4 bases at V and 0 bases at J, with 6 bases in the middle. The germline gives CDR1 LNHNV, CDR2 YYDKDF (reference sequence). The CDR3 length is 13 residues.

This clonotype appeared a few times. This chain uses TRBV19 with TRBJ1-2, with D possibly TRBD1 on 5 matching bases. Germline V CDR1 and CDR2: LNHDA, SQIVND (reference sequence). CDR3 length equals 16 residues. V gave up 9 bases and J gave up 2 bases, with 22 bases separating them. The CDR3, as DNA: TGTGCCAGCCACCGGGGCGACACGCGCATAAACTATGGCTACACCTTC. It is translated as CASHRGDTRINYGYTF.

V is TRBV12-3 or TRBV12-4 and J is TRBJ2-1; 8 nucleotides line up with TRBD2. V lost 8 bases and J lost 0; bases outside the gene matches: 6. This CDR3 spans 15 amino acids. The CDR3 DNA follows: TGTGCCAGCGCTCCGGGGGGGAGCTCCTACAATGAGCAGTTCTTC. Protein product: CASAPGGSSYNEQFF.

J is TRBJ2-1 and V is TRBV5-6; 12 bases fit TRBD2. The J segment lost 12 bases and the V segment lost 0 bases, leaving 7 bases of the junction unmatched. Germline V gives CDR1 SGHDT, CDR2 YYEEEE. The CDR3 extends over 15 amino acids. CDR3: CASSLGLAGVQGQFF. For the CDR3, the DNA is TGTGCCAGCAGCTTGGGACTAGCGGGAGTTCAAGGGCAGTTCTTC.

The rearrangement joins TRBV6-2 or TRBV6-3 to TRBJ2-4; 7 nucleotides line up with TRBD2. Germline CDR1 MNHEY, CDR2 SVGEGT. The CDR3 extends over 14 amino acids. J lost 9 bases, V lost 8 bases, and 13 bases had no gene match. CDR3 amino acids: CASLLHGGSFIQYF. CDR3 DNA sequence: TGTGCCAGCCTTCTTCACGGCGGGAGTTTCATTCAGTACTTC.

V and J are TRBV21-1 and TRBJ2-7. TRBV21-1 has pseudogene status. This CDR3 comprises 12 residues. The CDR3 is CASSENYYEQYF. In DNA, the CDR3 is TGTGCCAGCAGCGAGAACTACTACGAGCAGTACTTC.

This clonotype was recorded a few times. DNA for the CDR3: TGCGCCAGCAGCTTAGACCAGGTTTGGGGCGATGAGCAGTTCTTC. It yields the protein CASSLDQVWGDEQFF. The V gene is TRBV5-1, the J gene TRBJ2-1; TRBD1 might be the D (5 bases). The CDR3 sequence is 15 residues long. V was cut by 2 bases and J by 8 bases, with 17 bases left in between. CDR1 is SGHRS and CDR2 is YFSETQ in the germline V gene. Full variable domain (rest looked up from reference TRBV5-1 and TRBJ2-1): KAGVTQTPRYLIKTRGQQVTLSCSPISGHRSVSWYQQTPGQGLQFLFEYFSETQRNKGNFPGRFSGRQFSNSRSEMNVSTLELGDSALYLCASSLDQVWGDEQFFGPGTRLTVL.

The chain is built from TRBV20-1 and TRBJ2-2; 9 bases agree with TRBD2. The germline V gene has CDR1 DFQATT and CDR2 SNEGSKA (reference sequence). V was pared by 4 bases and J by 4 bases, with 13 bases of the junction left unmatched. CDR3 size: 17 residues. CDR3 nucleotides: TGCAGTGCTAAGTTGAGCGGGAGGACCCTTGGCACCGGGGAGCTGTTTTTT. It translates to CSAKLSGRTLGTGELFF.

This clonotype was counted a few times. Here the CDR3 reads CASSIPSGNRVEQFF. The DNA of the CDR3 is TGTGCCAGTAGTATCCCCAGCGGGAACAGGGTTGAGCAGTTCTTC. The chain links TRBV19 to TRBJ2-1; D might be TRBD2 (7 bases). Trimming cost V 3 bases and J 9 bases, with 18 bases left between them. This CDR3 has 15 amino acids. CDR1 is LNHDA and CDR2 is SQIVND in the germline V gene (reference sequence).

This clonotype has a count of ten or more. The chain couples TRBV4-3 to TRBJ2-4; 9 bases are a match to TRBD2. The CDR3 consists of 15 residues. The V and J ends lost 0 bases and 8 bases, in that order; junction bases with no gene match: 5. Germline assignment: CDR1 LGHNA and CDR2 YSLEER. The CDR3 region is CASSQDVAGGDIQYF. The CDR3 DNA sequence: TGCGCCAGCAGCCAAGATGTGGCGGGAGGGGACATTCAGTACTTC.

This clonotype was seen only once. This sequence joins TRBV7-9 and TRBJ1-2, with 12 bases aligning to TRBD1. CDR3 length: 14 residues. The J segment lost 5 bases and the V segment lost 3 bases, leaving 1 base of the junction unmatched. The germline gives CDR1 SEHNR, CDR2 FQNEAQ (reference sequence). The CDR3 protein is CASSLGQGAYGYTF. As DNA, the CDR3 is TGTGCCAGCAGCTTGGGACAGGGGGCATATGGCTACACCTTC. The full variable domain, rest sourced from reference TRBV7-9 and TRBJ1-2, is DTGVSQNPRHKITKRGQNVTFRCDPISEHNRLYWYRQTLGQGPEFLTYFQNEAQLEKSRLLSDRFSAERPKGSFSTLEIQRTEQGDSAMYLCASSLGQGAYGYTFGSGTRLTVV.

This clonotype has ten or more counts. The genes are TRBV28 and TRBJ2-7; 7 bases fit TRBD1. V lost 5 bases to trimming and J lost 3 bases; unmatched junction nucleotides: 10. The CDR3 runs to 15 residues. The V gene's germline CDR1 is MDHEN and CDR2 SYDVKM. CDR3 in DNA: TGTGCCAGCAGTCTACCAGGGGGAGCTAGCTACGAGCAGTACTTC. Translated: CASSLPGGASYEQYF.